This TCR beta chain originates from a study of T cell responses to AZD1222 COVID-19 vaccine. Trimming removed 4 bases from V and 0 bases from J; junction bases left unmatched: 5. Germline V CDR1 and CDR2: MGHDK, SYGVNS. The CDR3 runs 16 residues. Profiled with immunoSEQ multiplex PCR; TCRdb holds only in-frame clones, not every one. The table shows some 150,000 clones, with about 89% occurring only once. This specimen was peripheral blood, taken on day 0 of AZD1222 vaccination. The clonotype was recovered from an adult in good health. This chain uses TRBV25-1 with TRBJ1-3, with 8 bases fitting TRBD1. This chain's CDR3 is CASSAGQVYSGNTIYF. The CDR3 DNA reads TGTGCCAGCAGTGCGGGACAGGTATACTCTGGAAACACCATATATTTT. Variable domain in full (rest from reference TRBV25-1 and TRBJ1-3): EADIYQTPRYLVIGTGKKITLECSQTMGHDKMYWYQQDPGMELHLIHYSYGVNSTEKGDLSSESTVSRIRTEHFPLTLESARPSHTSQYLCASSAGQVYSGNTIYFGEGSWLTVV.